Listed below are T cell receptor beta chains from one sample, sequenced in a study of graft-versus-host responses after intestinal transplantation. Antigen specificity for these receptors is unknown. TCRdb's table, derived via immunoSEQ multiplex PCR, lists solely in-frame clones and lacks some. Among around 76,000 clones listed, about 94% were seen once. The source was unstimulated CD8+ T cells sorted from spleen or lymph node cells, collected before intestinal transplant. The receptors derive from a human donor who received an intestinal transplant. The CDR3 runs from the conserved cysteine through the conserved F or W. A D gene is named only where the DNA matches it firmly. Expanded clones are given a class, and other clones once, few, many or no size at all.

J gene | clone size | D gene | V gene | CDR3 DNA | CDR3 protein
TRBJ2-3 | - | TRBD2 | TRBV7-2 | TGTGCCAGCAGCTTAGAAGGGTCTAGCGGGAGGATTTTCACAGATACGCAGTATTTT | CASSLEGSSGRIFTDTQYF
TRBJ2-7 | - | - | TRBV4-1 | TGCGCCAGCAGCCACCCGAGTGACTACGAGCAGTACTTC | CASSHPSDYEQYF
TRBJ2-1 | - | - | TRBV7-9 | TGTGCCAGCAGCGCATACCGGGGCGGCAGGGAAACCTACAATGAGCAGTTCTTC | CASSAYRGGRETYNEQFF
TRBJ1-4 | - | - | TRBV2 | TGTGCCAGCAGTGAAGGGGGATCAACTAATGAAAAACTGTTTTTT | CASSEGGSTNEKLFF
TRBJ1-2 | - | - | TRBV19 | TGTGCCAGCACCGACAGGCCCTATGGCTACACCTTC | CASTDRPYGYTF
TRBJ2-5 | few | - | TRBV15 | TGTGCCACCAGCACGGGACTCCAAGAGACCCAGTACTTC | CATSTGLQETQYF
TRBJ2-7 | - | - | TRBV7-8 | TGTGCCAGCAGCTTAGCACGATTAGGTCCCTACGAGCAGTACTTC | CASSLARLGPYEQYF
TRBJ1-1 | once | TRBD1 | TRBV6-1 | TGTGCCAGCAGTGAAAACAGGGGGGCGAACACTGAAGCTTTCTTT | CASSENRGANTEAFF
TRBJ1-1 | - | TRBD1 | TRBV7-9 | TGTGCCAGCAGCGGAGTGACAGGGGCGGACACTGAAGCTTTCTTT | CASSGVTGADTEAFF
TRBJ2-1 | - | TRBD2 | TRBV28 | TGTGCCAGCAGTTTGCCCCTATCCGGGACTAGAATGCGCGAGCAGTTCTTC | CASSLPLSGTRMREQFF
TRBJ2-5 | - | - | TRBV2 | TGTGCCAGCAGTTCTAGCCCGGGATGGGAGACCCAGTACTTC | CASSSSPGWETQYF
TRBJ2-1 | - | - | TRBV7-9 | TGTGCCAGCAGCTTCGGCAGGGGATACAATGAGCAGTTCTTC | CASSFGRGYNEQFF
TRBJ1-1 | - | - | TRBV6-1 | TGTGCCAGCAGTGAAATCGAGGGGAGGACTGAAGCTTTCTTT | CASSEIEGRTEAFF
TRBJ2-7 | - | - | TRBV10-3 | TGTGCCATCAGTGAGTCAGTAGAAAACGAGCAGTACTTC | CAISESVENEQYF
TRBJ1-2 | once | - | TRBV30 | TGTGCCTGGACCTCCGCGAGGGACCCTTGGGGCTACACCTTC | CAWTSARDPWGYTF
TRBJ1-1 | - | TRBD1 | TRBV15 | TGTGCCACCAGCAGAGATTGGGACAGGGAAGACACTGAAGCTTTCTTT | CATSRDWDREDTEAFF
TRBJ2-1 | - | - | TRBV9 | TGTGCCAGCAGCGTAGTTATGGGGAATGAGCAGTTCTTC | CASSVVMGNEQFF
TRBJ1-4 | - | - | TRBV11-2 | TGTGCCAGCAGCGCCACACAGGAGGGACCTAATGAAAAACTGTTTTTT | CASSATQEGPNEKLFF
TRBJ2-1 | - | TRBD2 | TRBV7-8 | TGTGCCAGCAGCTTGAACTTACAACAAGCGGGGTACAATGAGCAGTTCTTC | CASSLNLQQAGYNEQFF
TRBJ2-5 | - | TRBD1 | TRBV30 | TGTGCCTGGACGGGACAGGGTAGAGAGACCCAGTACTTC | CAWTGQGRETQYF
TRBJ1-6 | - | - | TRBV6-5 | TGTGCCAGCAGTTACGGGGCCGACGTTTCGTATTCACCCCTCCACTTT | CASSYGADVSYSPLHF
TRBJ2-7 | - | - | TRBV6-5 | TGTGCCAGCAGTCTCCTGGCAGGGGATTACGAGCAGTACTTC | CASSLLAGDYEQYF
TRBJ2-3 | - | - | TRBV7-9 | TGTGCCAGCAGCTTAGGTCAGGACTGGCAGGGTACGCAGTATTTT | CASSLGQDWQGTQYF
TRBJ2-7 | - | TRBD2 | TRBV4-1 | TGCGCCAGCAGCCAAGACATATCCCCGGGACTAGCGGGAGAGGCCTCCTACGAGCAGTACTTC | CASSQDISPGLAGEASYEQYF
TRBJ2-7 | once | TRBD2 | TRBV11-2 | TGTGCCAGCAGCTTTGGCGGGGGCTACGAGCAGTACTTC | CASSFGGGYEQYF
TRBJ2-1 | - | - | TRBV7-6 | TGTGCCAGCAGCTTGGACTTCTATTACAATGAGCAGTTCTTC | CASSLDFYYNEQFF
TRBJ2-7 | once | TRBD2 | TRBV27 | TGTGCCAGCAGTTTAGTGCGGTTCGATGGACTAGCGGGAGGAGGCCACGAGCAGTACTTC | CASSLVRFDGLAGGGHEQYF
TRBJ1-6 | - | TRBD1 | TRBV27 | TGTGCCAGCAGTTTTGACCCGACAGGGATGGATTCACCCCTCCACTTT | CASSFDPTGMDSPLHF
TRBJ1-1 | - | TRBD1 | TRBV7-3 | TGTGCCAGCAGCTTCCTTTCCTTGGGACAGGGGAACACTGAAGCTTTCTTT | CASSFLSLGQGNTEAFF